These 9 T cell receptor beta chains were sequenced from one sample in a study of T-cell reconstitution after alpha-beta-depleted transplantation in children. Unique molecular identifiers were built into the TCRbeta library. TCRdb fed the PCR reads into MiXCR, producing one record per CDR3 protein. The sample has fewer than 550,000 distinct CDR3 sequences, under 13% seen once. The material was PBMCs from the stem cell graft donor, obtained from the stem cell graft. The receptors here all came from a human donor who donated a stem cell graft to a child with acute myeloid leukemia.

This clonotype was picked up a small number of times. This chain joins TRBV12-3 or TRBV12-4 and TRBJ1-2; 7 bases match TRBD1. CDR3 size: 13 residues. With 6 bases clipped from V and 7 bases from J, the junction kept 8 bases outside the gene matches. CDR3 bases: TGTGCCAGCAGAGGACAGGCGAAGGCTGGCTACACCTTC. Its translation: CASRGQAKAGYTF.

This clonotype has just a few counts. This chain uses TRBV5-1 with TRBJ1-1; 7 bases align to TRBD1. CDR1 is SGHRS and CDR2 is YFSETQ in the germline V gene. The CDR3 extends over 15 amino acids. Unmatched junction bases numbered 7, after V lost 4 bases and J lost 1 base. CDR3 DNA: TGCGCCAGCAGCAACGGACAGGCACAGAACACTGAAGCTTTCTTT. Protein product: CASSNGQAQNTEAFF.

This clonotype came up a few times. The chain uses TRBV4-3 and TRBJ2-7; TRBD1 matches at 8 bases. V shed 4 bases, J shed 5 bases, and the junction held 7 bases outside the gene matches. CDR1 and CDR2 (germline): LGHNA, YSLEER. This CDR3 region has 14 residues. CDR3 in DNA: TGCGCCAGCAGCCGCGACAGGGGTTTCGACGAGCAGTACTTC. This gives the protein CASSRDRGFDEQYF.

The chain carries TRBV7-9 and TRBJ2-7; D not certain. Germline loops: CDR1 SEHNR, CDR2 FQNEAQ (reference sequence). V lost 0 bases and J 6 bases, leaving 9 bases between the germline ends. This CDR3 has 13 residues. The CDR3 nucleotides are TGTGCCAGCAGCTTAGCGATGCAACGCGAGCAGTACTTC. Its protein product is CASSLAMQREQYF.

The chain employs TRBV29-1 and TRBJ2-7; D possibly matches TRBD1 or TRBD2 (5 bases each). Germline CDR1 and CDR2: SQVTM and ANQGSEA. CDR3 length: 12 residues. V lost 5 bases to trimming and J lost 5 bases, with 13 bases between them. The CDR3 nucleotides are TGCAGCGTTTCAAATGGGGGTAACGAGCAGTACGTC. Protein product: CSVSNGGNEQYV.

The V call is TRBV9, the J call TRBJ2-1; D remains unclear. CDR1 is SGDLS, CDR2 YYNGEE, per germline. Trimming took off 0 bases at V and 1 base at J, with 8 bases between the two ends. The CDR3 contains 15 residues. The CDR3 spells CASSVGVGSYNEQFF. DNA for the CDR3: TGTGCCAGCAGCGTAGGTGTGGGTTCCTACAATGAGCAGTTCTTC.

Only a few counts were recorded for this clonotype. J is TRBJ2-7 and V is TRBV29-1, with no clear D. The V end lost 5 bases, the J end lost 0 bases, and 11 bases lay between the germline ends. The CDR3 is 13 amino acids. Germline CDR1 reads SQVTM; CDR2 reads ANQGSEA. DNA for the CDR3: TGCAGCGTTCTACTCCCAAGCTCCTACGAGCAGTACTTC. Residues: CSVLLPSSYEQYF.

The V call is TRBV5-1, the J call TRBJ2-2; 8 bases align to TRBD2. This CDR3 is 16 amino acids long. Germline V gives CDR1 SGHRS, CDR2 YFSETQ. V was pared by 0 bases and J by 0 bases, with 1 base of the junction left unmatched. The CDR3 DNA follows: TGCGCCAGCAGCTTGGAAGCGGGGGCGAACACCGGGGAGCTGTTTTTT. This encodes CASSLEAGANTGELFF.

This clonotype was detected many times. The chain carries TRBV12-3 or TRBV12-4 and TRBJ1-1; the D gene is possibly TRBD1 (6 bases). The CDR3 consists of 14 residues. V was trimmed by 3 bases and J by 5 bases, leaving 13 bases between them. CDR3 residues: CASSLGGAGTEAFF. In nucleotides, the CDR3 is TGTGCCAGCAGTTTGGGGGGGGCGGGTACTGAAGCTTTCTTT.